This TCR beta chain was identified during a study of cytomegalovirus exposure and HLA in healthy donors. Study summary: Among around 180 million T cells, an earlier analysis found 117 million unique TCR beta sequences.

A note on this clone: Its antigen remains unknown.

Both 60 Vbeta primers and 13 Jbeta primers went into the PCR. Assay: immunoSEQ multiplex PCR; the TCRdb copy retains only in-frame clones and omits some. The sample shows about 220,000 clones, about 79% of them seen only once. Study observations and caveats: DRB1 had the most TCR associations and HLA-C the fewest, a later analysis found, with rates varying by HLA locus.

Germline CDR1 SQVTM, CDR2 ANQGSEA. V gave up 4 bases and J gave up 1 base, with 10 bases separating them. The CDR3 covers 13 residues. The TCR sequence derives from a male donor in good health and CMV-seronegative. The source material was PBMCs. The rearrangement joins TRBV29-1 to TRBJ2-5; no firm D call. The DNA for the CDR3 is TGCAGCGTTGTAAAACAGCTCCAAGAGACCCAGTACTTC. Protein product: CSVVKQLQETQYF. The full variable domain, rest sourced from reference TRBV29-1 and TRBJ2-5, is SAVISQKPSRDICQRGTSLTIQCQVDSQVTMMFWYRQQPGQSLTLIATANQGSEATYESGFVIDKFPISRPNLTFSTLTVSNMSPEDSSIYLCSVVKQLQETQYFGPGTRLLVL.